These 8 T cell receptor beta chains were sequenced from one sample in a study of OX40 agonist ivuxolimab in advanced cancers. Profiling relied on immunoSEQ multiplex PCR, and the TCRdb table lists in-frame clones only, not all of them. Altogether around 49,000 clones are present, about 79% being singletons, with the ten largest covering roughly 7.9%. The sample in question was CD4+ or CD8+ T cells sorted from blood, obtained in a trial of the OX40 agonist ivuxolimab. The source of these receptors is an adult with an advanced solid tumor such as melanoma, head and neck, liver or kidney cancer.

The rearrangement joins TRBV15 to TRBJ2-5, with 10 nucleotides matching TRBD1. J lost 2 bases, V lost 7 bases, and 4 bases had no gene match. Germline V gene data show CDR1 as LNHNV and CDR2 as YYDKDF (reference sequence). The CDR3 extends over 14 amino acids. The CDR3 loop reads CATTLDRGQETQYF. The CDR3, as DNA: TGTGCCACCACCCTGGACAGGGGGCAAGAGACCCAGTACTTC.

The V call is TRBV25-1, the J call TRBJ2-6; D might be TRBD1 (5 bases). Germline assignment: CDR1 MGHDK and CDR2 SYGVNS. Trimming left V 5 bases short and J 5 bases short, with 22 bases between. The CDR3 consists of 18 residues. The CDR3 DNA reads TGTGCCAGCAGTATGACTGCAACTGGACAAAGTCGGGCCAACGTCCTGACTTTC. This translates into CASSMTATGQSRANVLTF.

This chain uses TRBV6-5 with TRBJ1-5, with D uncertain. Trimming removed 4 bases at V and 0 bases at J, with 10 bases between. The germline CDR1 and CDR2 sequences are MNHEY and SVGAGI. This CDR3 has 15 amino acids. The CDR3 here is CASSSRWISNQPQHF. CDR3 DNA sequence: TGTGCCAGCAGTTCTCGTTGGATTAGCAATCAGCCCCAGCATTTT.

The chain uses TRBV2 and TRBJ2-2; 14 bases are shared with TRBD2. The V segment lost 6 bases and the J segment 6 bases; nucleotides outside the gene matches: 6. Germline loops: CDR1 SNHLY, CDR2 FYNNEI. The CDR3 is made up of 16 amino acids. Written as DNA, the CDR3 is TGTGCCAGCAGCGCGACTAGCGGGAGGGCTTCCGGGGAGCTGTTTTTT. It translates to CASSATSGRASGELFF.

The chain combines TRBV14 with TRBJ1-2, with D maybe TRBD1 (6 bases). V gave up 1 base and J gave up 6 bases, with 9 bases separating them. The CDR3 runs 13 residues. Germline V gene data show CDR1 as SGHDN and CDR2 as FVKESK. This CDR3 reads CASSQGTVDGYTF. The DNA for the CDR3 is TGTGCCAGCAGCCAAGGGACAGTAGATGGCTACACCTTC.

In DNA, the CDR3 is TGTGCCAGCAGCGCGACCGGGTCCAGTCCCAATGAGCAGTTCTTC. It specifies CASSATGSSPNEQFF. The chain links TRBV6-1 to TRBJ2-1; D is ambiguous. Germline V lookup: CDR1 MNHNS, CDR2 SASEGT. V was pared by 6 bases and J by 6 bases, with 18 bases between. The CDR3 is 15 amino acids.

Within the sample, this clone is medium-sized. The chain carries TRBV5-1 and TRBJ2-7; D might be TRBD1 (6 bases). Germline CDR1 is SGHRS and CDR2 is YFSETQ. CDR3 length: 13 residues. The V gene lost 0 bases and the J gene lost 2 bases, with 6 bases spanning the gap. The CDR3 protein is CASSLDRAYEQYF. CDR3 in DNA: TGCGCCAGCAGCTTGGACAGGGCCTACGAGCAGTACTTC.

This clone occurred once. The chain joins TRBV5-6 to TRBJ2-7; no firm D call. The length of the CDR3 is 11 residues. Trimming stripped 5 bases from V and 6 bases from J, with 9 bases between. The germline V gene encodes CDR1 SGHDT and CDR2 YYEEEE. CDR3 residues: CASSLSFEQYF. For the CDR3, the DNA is TGTGCCAGCAGTCTAAGCTTCGAGCAGTACTTC.